The present TCR beta chain was sequenced within a study of T cell responses to AZD1222 COVID-19 vaccine. The overall study: Pooling was applied to second doses at about 4 or about 12 weeks.

Sequenced by immunoSEQ multiplex PCR; TCRdb stores in-frame clones only, minus some. The sample holds about 87,000 clones; around 89% are singletons and the top ten take roughly 9.1%. The CDR3 totals 15 residues. The germline CDR1 and CDR2 sequences are SGHTA and FQGNSA. V shed 1 base and J shed 2 bases, with 11 bases lying between them. In the case of this clone: Its antigen is still unknown.

Study-wide points: Clonal diversity was possibly underestimated; the donors were predominantly white British and more often female. Increased Spike-specific TCR breadth and depth were observed after two AZD1222 doses. Among AZD1222 vaccinees, only six were seropositive at baseline.

The starting material was peripheral blood, obtained on day 0 of AZD1222 vaccination. This clonotype was obtained from an adult in good health. The chain combines TRBV7-2 with TRBJ2-5, with D tentatively TRBD1 or TRBD2 (5 bases each). The CDR3 sequence: CASSLGWGGQETQYF. CDR3 bases: TGTGCCAGCAGCTTAGGGTGGGGCGGGCAAGAGACCCAGTACTTC.